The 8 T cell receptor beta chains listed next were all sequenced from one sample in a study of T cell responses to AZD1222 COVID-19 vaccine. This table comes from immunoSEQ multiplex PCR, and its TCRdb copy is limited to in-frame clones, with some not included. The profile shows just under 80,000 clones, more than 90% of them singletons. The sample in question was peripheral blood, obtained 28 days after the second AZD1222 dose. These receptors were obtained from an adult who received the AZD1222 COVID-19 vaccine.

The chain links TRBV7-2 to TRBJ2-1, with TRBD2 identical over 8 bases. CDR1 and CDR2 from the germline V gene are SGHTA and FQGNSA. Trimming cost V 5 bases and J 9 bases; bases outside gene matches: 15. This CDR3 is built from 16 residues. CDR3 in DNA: TGTGCCAGCAGCACCCCCACCGGGACTAGTTTGGGTGAGCAGTTCTTC. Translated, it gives CASSTPTGTSLGEQFF.

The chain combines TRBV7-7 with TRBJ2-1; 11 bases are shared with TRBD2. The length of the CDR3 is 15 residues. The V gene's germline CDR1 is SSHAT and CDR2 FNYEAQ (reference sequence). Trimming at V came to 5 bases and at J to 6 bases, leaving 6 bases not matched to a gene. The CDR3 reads CASSVSGRGLNEQFF. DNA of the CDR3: TGTGCCAGCAGCGTTAGCGGGAGGGGACTCAATGAGCAGTTCTTC.

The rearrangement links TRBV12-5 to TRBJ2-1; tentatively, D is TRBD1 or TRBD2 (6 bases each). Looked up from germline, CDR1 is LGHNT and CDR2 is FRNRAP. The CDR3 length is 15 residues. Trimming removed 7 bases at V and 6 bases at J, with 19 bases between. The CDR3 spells CASEGGVGLRNEQFF. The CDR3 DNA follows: TGTGCTAGTGAGGGGGGCGTGGGATTACGCAATGAGCAGTTCTTC.

This chain's CDR3 is CASSQGHGGYTF. The CDR3 DNA reads TGTGCCAGCTCACAAGGGCATGGTGGCTACACCTTC. V is TRBV18 and J is TRBJ1-2; D remains unclear. This CDR3 region has 12 residues. From germline, CDR1 is KGHSH and CDR2 LQKENI. The germline V and J ends were trimmed by 4 bases and 7 bases, with 10 bases remaining between them.

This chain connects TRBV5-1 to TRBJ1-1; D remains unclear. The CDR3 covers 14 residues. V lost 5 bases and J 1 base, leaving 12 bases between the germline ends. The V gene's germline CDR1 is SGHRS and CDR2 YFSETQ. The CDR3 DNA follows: TGCGCCAGCAGTATCCGCGGCGAGAACACTGAAGCTTTCTTT. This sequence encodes CASSIRGENTEAFF.

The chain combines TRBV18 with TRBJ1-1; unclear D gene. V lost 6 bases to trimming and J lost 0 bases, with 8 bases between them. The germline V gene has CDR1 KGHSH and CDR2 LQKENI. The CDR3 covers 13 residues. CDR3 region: CASSYQVNTEAFF. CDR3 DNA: TGTGCCAGCTCGTACCAGGTGAACACTGAAGCTTTCTTT.

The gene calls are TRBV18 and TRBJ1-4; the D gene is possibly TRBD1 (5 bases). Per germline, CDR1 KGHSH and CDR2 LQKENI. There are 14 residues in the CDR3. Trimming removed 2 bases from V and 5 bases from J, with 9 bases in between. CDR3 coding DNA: TGTGCCAGCTCACCAAGGGACGGGAATGAAAAACTGTTTTTT. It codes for CASSPRDGNEKLFF.

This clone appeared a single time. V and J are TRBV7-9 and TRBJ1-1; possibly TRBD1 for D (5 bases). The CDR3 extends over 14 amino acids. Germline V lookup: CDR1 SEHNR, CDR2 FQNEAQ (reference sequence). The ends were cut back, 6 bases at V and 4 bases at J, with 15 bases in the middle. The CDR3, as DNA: TGTGCCAGCAGTCATTCACAGGTGTTCACTGAAGCTTTCTTT. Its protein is CASSHSQVFTEAFF.